The 17 T cell receptor beta chains below come from one sample, sequenced in a study of CXCR3-negative and CXCR3-positive naive CD8 T cells. The TRB libraries of cDNA were built by UMI-labeled 5' RACE. Reprocessing the 5' RACE reads, TCRdb reports a single entry for every CDR3 protein and omits DNA. This sample's table has 100,000 to 150,000 distinct CDR3 sequences. Sequenced sample: naive CXCR3- CD8+ T cells from blood. Indicated subset: CD45RO-CCR7+CD27+CD95- naive CD8+ T cells lacking CXCR3 (TNR3-). The receptors derive from a human donor in good health. Some clones in this sample may be carry-over from other donors' samples.

This chain links TRBV15 with TRBJ1-1. The germline V gene has CDR1 LNHNV and CDR2 YYDKDF (reference sequence). The CDR3 sequence is 13 residues long. The CDR3 protein is CATSEGRYTEAFF.

This chain uses TRBV30 with TRBJ1-1; there is no DNA to check the TCRdb D call of TRBD1. This CDR3 contains 18 residues. The germline V gene encodes CDR1 GTSNPN and CDR2 SVGIG (reference sequence). The CDR3 protein is CAWSGFLRDRGFNTEAFF.

The CDR3 here is CSVAADPLGQYF. The V and J genes are TRBV29-1 and TRBJ2-7; checking the TCRdb D call of TRBD1 is not possible without DNA. Germline CDR1 and CDR2: SQVTM and ANQGSEA. The CDR3 is 12 residues long.

V is TRBV7-9 and J is TRBJ2-2; no DNA is available, so the TRBD1 call from TCRdb remains unchecked. The V gene's germline CDR1 is SEHNR and CDR2 FQNEAQ (reference sequence). This CDR3 has 16 amino acids. CDR3 in amino acids: CASSVSGQGYAGELFF.

This chain connects TRBV7-9 to TRBJ2-5; TCRdb proposes TRBD1, but this gene call is untestable without DNA. The CDR3 covers 14 residues. The germline V gene has CDR1 SEHNR and CDR2 FQNEAQ (reference sequence). CDR3 in amino acids: CASSPRQRKETQYF.

The V and J genes are TRBV6-6 and TRBJ1-3. Germline loops: CDR1 MNHNY, CDR2 SVGAGI (reference sequence). This CDR3 spans 13 amino acids. This chain's CDR3 is CASTSPPGNTIYF.

The CDR3 protein is CASTSIAEGAMDIQYF. This chain uses TRBV27 with TRBJ2-4; TCRdb names TRBD1, which stays unverified in the absence of DNA. In germline, CDR1 is MNHEY, CDR2 SMNVEV (reference sequence). The CDR3 is 16 residues long.

V usage is TRBV19 and J usage is TRBJ2-7; there is no DNA to check the TCRdb D call of TRBD1. The CDR3 runs to 15 residues. CDR1 and CDR2 from the germline V gene are LNHDA and SQIVND (reference sequence). CDR3 protein: CASSMRQGGDYEQYF.

This rearrangement joins TRBV28 to TRBJ2-1. The CDR3 runs 13 residues. From germline, CDR1 is MDHEN and CDR2 SYDVKM. CDR3 residues: CASSLGIVDEQFF.

V usage is TRBV21-1 and J usage is TRBJ1-5; the D call of TRBD1 rests on TCRdb alone, since no DNA is present to check it. TRBV21-1 is described as a pseudogene. The CDR3 contains 18 residues. CDR3 protein: CASSKAAGTLRSNQPQHF.

The V gene is TRBV29-1, the J gene TRBJ2-3; the D gene TCRdb calls, TRBD1, cannot be checked with no DNA. The germline CDR1 and CDR2 sequences are SQVTM and ANQGSEA. The CDR3 extends over 17 amino acids. The CDR3 protein is CSAKPGQGRWSTDTQYF.

The CDR3 is CASSLWAGLSNGYTF. The chain recombines TRBV12-3 or TRBV12-4 with TRBJ1-2. The CDR3 contains 15 residues.

This rearrangement joins TRBV11-2 to TRBJ2-2; TCRdb names TRBD1, which stays unverified in the absence of DNA. From germline, CDR1 is SGHAT and CDR2 FQNNGV. The CDR3 runs to 17 residues. The CDR3 sequence: CASSLEWTGVVTGELFF.

This chain connects TRBV12-3 or TRBV12-4 to TRBJ2-1; no DNA is available, so the TRBD1 call from TCRdb remains unchecked. The CDR3 contains 14 residues. The CDR3 loop is CASSPPGTLNEQFF.

The chain recombines TRBV15 with TRBJ2-1; TCRdb reports TRBD1, a call that lacks DNA to check it against. The CDR3 totals 15 residues. The germline V gene encodes CDR1 LNHNV and CDR2 YYDKDF (reference sequence). The CDR3 loop reads CATSPAGTPSDEQFF.

The chain's CDR3 is CASSLPLQVAYEQYF. The V gene is TRBV28, the J gene TRBJ2-7; TCRdb's D gene call, TRBD2, goes unchecked for lack of DNA. CDR3 length: 15 residues. Looked up from germline, CDR1 is MDHEN and CDR2 is SYDVKM.

CDR3 loop: CASSLAGPGELFF. The rearrangement joins TRBV12-3 or TRBV12-4 to TRBJ2-2. CDR3 size: 13 residues.